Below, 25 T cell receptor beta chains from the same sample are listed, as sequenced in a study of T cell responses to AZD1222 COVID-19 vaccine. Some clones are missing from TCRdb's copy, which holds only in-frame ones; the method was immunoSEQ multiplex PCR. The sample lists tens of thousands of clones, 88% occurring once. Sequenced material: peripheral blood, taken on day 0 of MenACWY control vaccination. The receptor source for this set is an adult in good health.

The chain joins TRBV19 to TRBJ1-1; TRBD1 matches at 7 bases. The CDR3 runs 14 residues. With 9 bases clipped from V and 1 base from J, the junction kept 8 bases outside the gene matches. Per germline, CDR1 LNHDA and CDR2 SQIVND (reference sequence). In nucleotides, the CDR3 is TGTGCCAGCGCTAACAGGGGAGGGAACACTGAAGCTTTCTTT. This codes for CASANRGGNTEAFF.

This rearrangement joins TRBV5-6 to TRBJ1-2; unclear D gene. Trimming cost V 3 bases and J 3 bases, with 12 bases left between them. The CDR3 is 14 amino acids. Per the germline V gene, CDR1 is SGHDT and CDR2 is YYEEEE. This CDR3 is CASSSLGPHYGYTF. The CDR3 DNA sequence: TGTGCCAGCAGCTCATTAGGGCCCCACTATGGCTACACCTTC. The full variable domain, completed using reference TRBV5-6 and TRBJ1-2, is DAGVTQSPTHLIKTRGQQVTLRCSPKSGHDTVSWYQQALGQGPQFIFQYYEEEERQRGNFPDRFSGHQFPNYSSELNVNALLLGDSALYLCASSSLGPHYGYTFGSGTRLTVV.

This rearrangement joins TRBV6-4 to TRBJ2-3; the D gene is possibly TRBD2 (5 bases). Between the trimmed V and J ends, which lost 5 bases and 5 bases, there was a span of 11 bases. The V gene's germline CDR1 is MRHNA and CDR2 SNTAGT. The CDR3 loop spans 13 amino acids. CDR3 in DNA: TGTGCCAGCAGTCGGCTAGCCGTAGATACGCAGTATTTT. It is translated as CASSRLAVDTQYF.

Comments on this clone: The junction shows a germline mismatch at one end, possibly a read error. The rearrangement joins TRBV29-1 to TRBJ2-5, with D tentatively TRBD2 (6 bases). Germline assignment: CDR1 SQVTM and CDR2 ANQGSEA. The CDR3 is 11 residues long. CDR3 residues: CSVLPGDPSHF. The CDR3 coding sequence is TGCAGCGTTCTCCCGGGGGATCCCTCGCACTTC.

CDR3 coding DNA: TGTGCCAGCTCGCGGGGGGTCTTGGTCGGCACTGAAGCTTTCTTT. This translates into CASSRGVLVGTEAFF. The J gene is TRBJ1-1, the V gene TRBV7-2; tentatively, D is TRBD1 (5 bases). Between the trimmed V and J ends, which lost 8 bases and 4 bases, there was a span of 20 bases. Germline CDR1 and CDR2: SGHTA and FQGNSA. CDR3 size: 15 residues. Full variable domain (rest looked up from reference TRBV7-2 and TRBJ1-1): GAGVSQSPSNKVTEKGKDVELRCDPISGHTALYWYRQSLGQGLEFLIYFQGNSAPDKSGLPSDRFSAERTGGSVSTLTIQRTQQEDSAVYLCASSRGVLVGTEAFFGQGTRLTVV.

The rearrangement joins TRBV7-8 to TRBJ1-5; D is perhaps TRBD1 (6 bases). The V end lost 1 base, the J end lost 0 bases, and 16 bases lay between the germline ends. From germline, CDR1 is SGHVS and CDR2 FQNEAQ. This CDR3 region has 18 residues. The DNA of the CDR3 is TGTGCCAGCAGCTTAGGGTTCGGGGGGGCGGATAGCAATCAGCCCCAGCATTTT. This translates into CASSLGFGGADSNQPQHF.

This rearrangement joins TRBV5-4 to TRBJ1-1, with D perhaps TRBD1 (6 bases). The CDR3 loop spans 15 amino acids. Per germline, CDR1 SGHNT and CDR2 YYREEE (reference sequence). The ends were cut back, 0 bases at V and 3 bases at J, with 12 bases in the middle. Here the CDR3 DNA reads TGTGCCAGCAGCTTGGTATTAGGGGGACACACTGAAGCTTTCTTT. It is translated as CASSLVLGGHTEAFF.

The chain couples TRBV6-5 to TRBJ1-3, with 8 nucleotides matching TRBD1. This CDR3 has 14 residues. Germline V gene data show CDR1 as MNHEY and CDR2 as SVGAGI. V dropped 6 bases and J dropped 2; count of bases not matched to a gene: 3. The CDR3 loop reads CASRSDRAGNTIYF. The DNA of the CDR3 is TGTGCCAGCAGATCGGACAGGGCTGGAAACACCATATATTTT.

Here the CDR3 reads CASRVEKLFF. DNA of the CDR3: TGTGCCAGCAGGGTCGAAAAACTGTTTTTT. The chain has TRBV6-6 and TRBJ1-4; D call uncertain. There are 10 residues in the CDR3. Germline assignment: CDR1 MNHNY and CDR2 SVGAGI (reference sequence). V was cut by 6 bases and J by 8 bases, with 4 bases left in between.

The CDR3, as DNA: TGTGCCAGCCGAGTAGCGGGGGGAATTGGTGCAGATACGCAGTATTTT. As protein: CASRVAGGIGADTQYF. The V gene is TRBV2, the J gene TRBJ2-3; TRBD2 aligns across 10 bases. V shed 8 bases and J 4 bases; nucleotides not matched to a gene: 12. This CDR3 comprises 16 residues. From germline, CDR1 is SNHLY and CDR2 FYNNEI.

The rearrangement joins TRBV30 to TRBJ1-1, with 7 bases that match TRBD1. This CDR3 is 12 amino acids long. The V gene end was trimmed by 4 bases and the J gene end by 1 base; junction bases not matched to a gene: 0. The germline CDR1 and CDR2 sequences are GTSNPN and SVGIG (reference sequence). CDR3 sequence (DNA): TGTGCCTGGAACAGGGGGAACACTGAAGCTTTCTTT. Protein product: CAWNRGNTEAFF. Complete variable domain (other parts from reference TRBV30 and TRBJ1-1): SQTIHQWPATLVQPVGSPLSLECTVEGTSNPNLYWYRQAAGRGLQLLFYSVGIGQISSEVPQNLSASRPQDRQFILSSKKLLLSDSGFYLCAWNRGNTEAFFGQGTRLTVV.

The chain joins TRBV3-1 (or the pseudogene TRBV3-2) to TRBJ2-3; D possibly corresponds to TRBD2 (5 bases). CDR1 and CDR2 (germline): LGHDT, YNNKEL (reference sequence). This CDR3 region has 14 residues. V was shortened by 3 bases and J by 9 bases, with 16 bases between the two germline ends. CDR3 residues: CASSHRSLPGTQYF. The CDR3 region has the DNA TGTGCCAGCAGCCACCGGTCCCTTCCGGGGACGCAGTATTTT.

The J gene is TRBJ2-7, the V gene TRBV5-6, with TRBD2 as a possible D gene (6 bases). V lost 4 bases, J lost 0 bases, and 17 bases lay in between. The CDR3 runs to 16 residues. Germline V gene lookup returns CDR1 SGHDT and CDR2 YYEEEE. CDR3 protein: CASSGGAGHSSYEQYF. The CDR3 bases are TGTGCCAGCAGCGGCGGGGCCGGTCATTCCTCCTACGAGCAGTACTTC.

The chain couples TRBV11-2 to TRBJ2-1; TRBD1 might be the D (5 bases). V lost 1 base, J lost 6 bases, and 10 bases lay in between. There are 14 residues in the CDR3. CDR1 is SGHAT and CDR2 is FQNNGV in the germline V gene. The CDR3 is CASSLVAGRNEQFF. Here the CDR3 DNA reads TGTGCCAGCAGCTTAGTGGCAGGGCGCAATGAGCAGTTCTTC.

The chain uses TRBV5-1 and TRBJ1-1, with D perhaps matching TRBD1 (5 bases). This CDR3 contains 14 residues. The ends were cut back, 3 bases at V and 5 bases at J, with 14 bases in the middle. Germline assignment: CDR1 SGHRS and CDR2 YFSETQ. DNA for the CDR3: TGCGCCAGCAGCTCCGGGGGACTTGGGACTGAAGCTTTCTTT. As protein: CASSSGGLGTEAFF.

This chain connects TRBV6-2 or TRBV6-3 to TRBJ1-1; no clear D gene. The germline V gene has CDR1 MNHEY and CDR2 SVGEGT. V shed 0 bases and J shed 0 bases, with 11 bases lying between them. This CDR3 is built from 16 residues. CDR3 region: CASSYSSRLMNTEAFF. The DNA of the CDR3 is TGTGCCAGCAGTTACTCGAGCCGCCTGATGAACACTGAAGCTTTCTTT.

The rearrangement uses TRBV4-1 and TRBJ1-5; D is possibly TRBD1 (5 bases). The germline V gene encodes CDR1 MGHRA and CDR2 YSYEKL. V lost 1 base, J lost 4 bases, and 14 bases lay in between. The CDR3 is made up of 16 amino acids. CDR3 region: CASSQAGEGSNQPQHF. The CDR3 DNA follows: TGCGCCAGCAGCCAAGCGGGGGAGGGGTCTAATCAGCCCCAGCATTTT.

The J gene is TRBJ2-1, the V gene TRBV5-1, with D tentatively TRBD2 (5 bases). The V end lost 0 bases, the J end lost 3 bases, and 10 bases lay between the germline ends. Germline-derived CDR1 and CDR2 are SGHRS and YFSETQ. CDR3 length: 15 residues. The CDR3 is CASSLAPADYNEQFF. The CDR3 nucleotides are TGCGCCAGCAGCTTGGCACCAGCGGACTACAATGAGCAGTTCTTC.

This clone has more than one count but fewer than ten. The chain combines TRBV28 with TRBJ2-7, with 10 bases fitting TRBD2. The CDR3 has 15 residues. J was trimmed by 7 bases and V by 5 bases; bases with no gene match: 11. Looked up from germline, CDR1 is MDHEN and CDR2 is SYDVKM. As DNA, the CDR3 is TGTGCCAGCAGTACTGCTAGCGGGGGAGGATGGGAGCAGTACTTC. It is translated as CASSTASGGGWEQYF.

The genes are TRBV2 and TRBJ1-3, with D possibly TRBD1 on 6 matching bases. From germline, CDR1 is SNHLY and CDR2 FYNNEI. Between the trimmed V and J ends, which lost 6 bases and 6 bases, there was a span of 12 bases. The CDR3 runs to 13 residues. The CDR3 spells CASSLQGSNTIYF. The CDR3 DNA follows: TGTGCCAGCAGCTTACAGGGTTCAAACACCATATATTTT.

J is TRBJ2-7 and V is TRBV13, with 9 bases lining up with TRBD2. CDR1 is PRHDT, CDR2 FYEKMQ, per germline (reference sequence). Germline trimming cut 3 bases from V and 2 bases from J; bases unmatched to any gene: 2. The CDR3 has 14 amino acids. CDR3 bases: TGTGCCAGCAGCTTGGGACTAGCCACCTACGAGCAGTACTTC. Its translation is CASSLGLATYEQYF.

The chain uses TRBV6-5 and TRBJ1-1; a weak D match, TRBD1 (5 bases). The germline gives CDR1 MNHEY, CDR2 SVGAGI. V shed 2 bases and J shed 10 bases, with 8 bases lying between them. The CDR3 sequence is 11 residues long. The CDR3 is CASSYGGRAFF. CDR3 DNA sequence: TGTGCCAGCAGTTACGGGGGGAGAGCTTTCTTT.

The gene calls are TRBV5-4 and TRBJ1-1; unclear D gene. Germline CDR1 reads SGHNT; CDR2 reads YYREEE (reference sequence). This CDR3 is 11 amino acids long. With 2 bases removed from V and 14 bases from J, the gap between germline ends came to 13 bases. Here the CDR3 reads CASSFGPAFFF. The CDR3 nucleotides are TGTGCCAGCAGCTTTGGCCCTGCTTTCTTCTTT.

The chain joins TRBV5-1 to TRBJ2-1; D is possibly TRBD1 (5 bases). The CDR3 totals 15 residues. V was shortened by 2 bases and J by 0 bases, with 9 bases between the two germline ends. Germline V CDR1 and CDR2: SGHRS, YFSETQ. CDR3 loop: CASSFDSRSYNEQFF. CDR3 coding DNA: TGCGCCAGCAGCTTCGACAGCCGCTCCTACAATGAGCAGTTCTTC.

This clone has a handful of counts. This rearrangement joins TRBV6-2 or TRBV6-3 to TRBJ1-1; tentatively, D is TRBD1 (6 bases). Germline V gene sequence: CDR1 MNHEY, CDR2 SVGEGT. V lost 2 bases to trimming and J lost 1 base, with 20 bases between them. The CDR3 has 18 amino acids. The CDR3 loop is CASSYDWPLTGANTEAFF. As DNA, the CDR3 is TGTGCCAGCAGTTACGATTGGCCTTTGACAGGCGCGAACACTGAAGCTTTCTTT.